These T cell receptor beta chains were read from a single sample in a study of blood T cell repertoires in COVID-19. Using immunoSEQ multiplex PCR, the repertoire was profiled, and TCRdb retains in-frame clones only, with some absent. The data show about 310,000 clones, approximately 91% seen once. Material for sequencing was PBMCs or T cells enriched from blood (not recorded which). The receptors derive from a woman in her 40s who had recovered from COVID-19. The CDR3 runs from the conserved cysteine through the conserved F or W. A D gene is named only where the DNA matches it firmly. Clone size is stated in some rows and not others, as once, few, many or a class when expanded.

clone_size,d_call,j_call,v_call,cdr3_nt,cdr3_aa
once,TRBD2,TRBJ2-5,TRBV2,TGTGCCAGCAGGCTTGACGGGGGGGAGACCCAGTACTTC,CASRLDGGETQYF
NA,TRBD2,TRBJ2-7,TRBV12-3/TRBV12-4,TGTGCCAGCTCCTCAGCGGGAAGGTACGAGCAGTACTTC,CASSSAGRYEQYF
NA,NA,TRBJ1-5,TRBV6-2/TRBV6-3,TGTGCCAGCAGTTACGAACAGGCCCGCAATCAGCCCCAGCATTTT,CASSYEQARNQPQHF
NA,TRBD2,TRBJ2-5,TRBV5-4,TGTGCCAGCAGCTCCCCGCCTAGCGGGGGAGGAGAGACCCAGTACTTC,CASSSPPSGGGETQYF
NA,NA,TRBJ2-3,TRBV18,TGTGCCAGCTCCCTCGGGAGCACAGATACGCAGTATTTT,CASSLGSTDTQYF
NA,NA,TRBJ2-3,TRBV7-3,TGTGCCAGCAGCCTCATAGTTGGAGATACGCAGTATTTT,CASSLIVGDTQYF
NA,TRBD2,TRBJ2-3,TRBV6-2/TRBV6-3,TGTGCCAGCAGTTACGAACTAGCGGGGTCAGATACGCAGTATTTT,CASSYELAGSDTQYF
NA,NA,TRBJ1-4,TRBV2,TGTGCCAGCAGTGAATACGGCAGGGATGGTTTTTTT,CASSEYGRDGFF
NA,TRBD2,TRBJ2-5,TRBV6-1,TGTGCCAGCAGTGATAGCGGGGGAGAGACCCAGTACTTC,CASSDSGGETQYF
NA,NA,TRBJ1-2,TRBV29-1,TGCAGCGTTGAAGTTCATCCCAGGGTTACAGGCTACACCTTC,CSVEVHPRVTGYTF
once,TRBD1,TRBJ1-3,TRBV18,TGTGCCAGCTCAACAAAGGACAGGCTGCGTTCCGGGGAGAGGATCTCTGGAAACACCATATATTTT,CASSTKDRLRSGERISGNTIYF
once,NA,TRBJ1-6,TRBV2,TGTGCCAGCAGTGAAAGAAAGGGAGGATCACCCCTCCACTTT,CASSERKGGSPLHF
NA,NA,TRBJ1-1,TRBV11-2,TGTGCCAGCAGCTTAGATCTTATCACTGAAGCTTTCTTT,CASSLDLITEAFF
NA,NA,TRBJ1-5,TRBV18,TGTGCCAGCTCCTCGGGGGTAAGCAATCAGCCCCAGCATTTT,CASSSGVSNQPQHF
NA,TRBD1,TRBJ1-2,TRBV29-1,TGCAGCGCCGGAGAGACAGGGGGCGATGGCTACACCTTC,CSAGETGGDGYTF
NA,TRBD1,TRBJ1-2,TRBV28,TGTGCCAGCAGTGGCGACAGGGGATATGGCTACACCTTC,CASSGDRGYGYTF
NA,NA,TRBJ2-1,TRBV27,TGTGCCAGCAGTTTTTGGAGCGGCGATGAGCAGTTCTTC,CASSFWSGDEQFF
NA,NA,TRBJ1-1,TRBV7-9,TGTGCCAGTAAGCGGGACAAGAACACTGAAGCTTTCTTT,CASKRDKNTEAFF
once,NA,TRBJ2-1,TRBV6-4,TGTGCCAGCAGTGTCGAGGCGGGATACAATGAGCAGTTCTTC,CASSVEAGYNEQFF
NA,TRBD1,TRBJ1-1,TRBV7-8,TGTGCCAGCAGCGGTTGGACAGGCGAGAACACTGAAGCTTTCTTT,CASSGWTGENTEAFF
NA,TRBD1,TRBJ2-2,TRBV11-1,TGTGCCAGCAGCCTTACAGGGGGTACCGGGGAGCTGTTTTTT,CASSLTGGTGELFF